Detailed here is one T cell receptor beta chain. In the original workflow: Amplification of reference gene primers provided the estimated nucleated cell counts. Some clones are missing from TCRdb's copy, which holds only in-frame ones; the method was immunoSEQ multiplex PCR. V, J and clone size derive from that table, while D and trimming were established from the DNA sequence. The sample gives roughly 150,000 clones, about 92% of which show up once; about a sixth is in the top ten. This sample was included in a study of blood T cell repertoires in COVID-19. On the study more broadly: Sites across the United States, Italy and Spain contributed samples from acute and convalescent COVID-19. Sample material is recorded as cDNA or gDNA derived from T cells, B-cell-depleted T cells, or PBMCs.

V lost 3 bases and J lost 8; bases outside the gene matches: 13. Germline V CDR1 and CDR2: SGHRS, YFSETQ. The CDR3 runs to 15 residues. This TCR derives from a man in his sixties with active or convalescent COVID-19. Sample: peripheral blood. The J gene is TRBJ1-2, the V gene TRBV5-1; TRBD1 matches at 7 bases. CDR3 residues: CASSSPPLRDRGYTF. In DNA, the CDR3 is TGCGCCAGCAGCTCCCCTCCCCTCCGGGACAGAGGCTACACCTTC. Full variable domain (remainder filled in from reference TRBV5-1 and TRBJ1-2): KAGVTQTPRYLIKTRGQQVTLSCSPISGHRSVSWYQQTPGQGLQFLFEYFSETQRNKGNFPGRFSGRQFSNSRSEMNVSTLELGDSALYLCASSSPPLRDRGYTFGSGTRLTVV.